Following are 4 T cell receptor beta chains from one sample sequenced in a study of blood T cell repertoires in COVID-19. Here immunoSEQ multiplex PCR was the method, and the copy in TCRdb shows in-frame clones only, minus some. The repertoire holds about 160,000 clones, about 86% seen once, with under 5% in the top ten. The specimen was peripheral blood. The receptors were sampled from a woman aged 70-85 years with acute or convalescent COVID-19.

This clone was counted a single time. The chain employs TRBV5-6 and TRBJ2-7; 13 bases map to TRBD2. The CDR3 covers 15 residues. The V and J ends lost 4 bases and 7 bases, in that order; junction bases with no gene match: 8. CDR1 and CDR2 from the germline V gene are SGHDT and YYEEEE. Here the CDR3 reads CASSSGLAGVGEQYF. The CDR3 DNA is TGTGCCAGCAGCAGCGGACTAGCGGGAGTTGGAGAGCAGTACTTC.

This rearrangement joins TRBV28 to TRBJ1-2; 9 bases line up with TRBD1. CDR1 is MDHEN, CDR2 SYDVKM, per germline. The CDR3 has 15 amino acids. The V segment lost 3 bases and the J segment 8 bases; nucleotides outside the gene matches: 10. As DNA, the CDR3 is TGTGCCAGCAGTTTGGGGACAGGGCCAGTGAGAGGCTACACCTTC. Its protein is CASSLGTGPVRGYTF.

Only a few counts were recorded for this clone. The rearrangement uses TRBV2 and TRBJ1-5; no reliable D call. The CDR3 length is 13 residues. Germline CDR1 is SNHLY and CDR2 is FYNNEI. V dropped 5 bases and J dropped 2 bases, with 7 bases sitting between them. The DNA for the CDR3 is TGTGCCAGCAGTTTCTCAGGCAATCAGCCCCAGCATTTT. Translated, it gives CASSFSGNQPQHF.

This chain uses TRBV19 with TRBJ2-2, with D possibly being TRBD1 (5 bases). The CDR3 sequence is 13 residues long. Per the germline V gene, CDR1 is LNHDA and CDR2 is SQIVND (reference sequence). V was trimmed by 8 bases and J by 5 bases, leaving 12 bases between them. The CDR3 spells CASSEQGTGELFF. The CDR3 bases are TGTGCCAGTTCAGAGCAGGGTACCGGGGAGCTGTTTTTT. Together with reference TRBV19 and TRBJ2-2, the CDR3 gives the full variable domain: DGGITQSPKYLFRKEGQNVTLSCEQNLNHDAMYWYRQDPGQGLRLIYYSQIVNDFQKGDIAEGYSVSREKKESFPLTVTSAQKNPTAFYLCASSEQGTGELFFGEGSRLTVL.